The entry below gives a single T cell receptor beta chain sequence along with its context. Generated by immunoSEQ multiplex PCR, the TCRdb table keeps only in-frame clones and is missing some. The sample holds around 65,000 clones, 77% seen once. The data belong to a study of pediatric ulcerative colitis. Input material: blood. This receptor was obtained from a boy between 10 and 17 years old with moderate ulcerative colitis.

CDR3 sequence reads: CASSLEPGGRTEAFF. DNA for the CDR3: TGTGCCAGCAGCTTAGAGCCCGGGGGCAGGACTGAAGCTTTCTTT. The chain carries TRBV11-3 and TRBJ1-1; D is perhaps TRBD1 (6 bases). The CDR3 is 15 amino acids. Trimming cost V 0 bases and J 5 bases, with 13 bases left between them. The germline gives CDR1 SGHNT, CDR2 YENEEA.